A single sample is the source of the 4 T cell receptor beta chains below, sequenced in a study of control samples from healthy donors and cancer patients. Sequencing used immunoSEQ multiplex PCR; TCRdb keeps in-frame clones, though not all of them. The repertoire holds roughly 160,000 clones, nearly 96% seen once, with approximately 1% in the top ten. Specimen: blood. Receptors were obtained from a woman aged 25 to 45 in good health.

The CDR3 bases are TGTGCCAGCAGACGAAACCCGGGACAGGGGCAGCAGTTCTTC. It specifies CASRRNPGQGQQFF. The chain uses TRBV6-6 and TRBJ2-1, with 10 bases aligning to TRBD1. V shed 6 bases, J shed 11 bases, and the junction held 10 bases outside the gene matches. CDR1 is MNHNY and CDR2 is SVGAGI in the germline V gene (reference sequence). The CDR3 has 14 residues.

The chain joins TRBV9 to TRBJ1-1; D gene ambiguous. The CDR3 totals 11 residues. Germline-derived CDR1 and CDR2 are SGDLS and YYNGEE. Trimming removed 0 bases at V and 4 bases at J, with 1 base between. CDR3 amino acids: CASSVVTEAFF. CDR3 nucleotides: TGTGCCAGCAGCGTAGTCACTGAAGCTTTCTTT.

The genes are TRBV6-5 and TRBJ2-2, with TRBD1 identical over 8 bases. The CDR3 covers 15 residues. The V segment lost 7 bases and the J segment 5 bases; nucleotides outside the gene matches: 9. Germline-derived CDR1 and CDR2 are MNHEY and SVGAGI. CDR3 region: CASILDRGWTGELFF. The DNA of the CDR3 is TGTGCCAGCATCCTAGACAGGGGATGGACCGGGGAGCTGTTTTTT.

V and J are TRBV19 and TRBJ2-7; unclear D gene. The CDR3 loop spans 14 amino acids. V lost 3 bases and J lost 1, with 10 bases in between. In germline, CDR1 is LNHDA, CDR2 SQIVND (reference sequence). The CDR3 spells CASSMRSGSYEQYF. CDR3 DNA: TGTGCCAGTAGTATGAGGTCCGGATCCTACGAGCAGTACTTC.